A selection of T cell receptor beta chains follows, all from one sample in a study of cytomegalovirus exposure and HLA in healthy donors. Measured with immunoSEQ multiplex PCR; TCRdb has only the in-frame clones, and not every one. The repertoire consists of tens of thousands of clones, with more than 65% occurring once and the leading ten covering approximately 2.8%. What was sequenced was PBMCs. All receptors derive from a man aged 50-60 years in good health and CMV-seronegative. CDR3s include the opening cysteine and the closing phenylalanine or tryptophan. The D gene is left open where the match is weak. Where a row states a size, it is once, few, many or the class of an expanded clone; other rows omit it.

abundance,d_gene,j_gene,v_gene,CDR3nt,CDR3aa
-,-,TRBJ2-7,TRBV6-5,TGTGCCAGCAGTTACGACCGGGGATACGAGCAGTACTTC,CASSYDRGYEQYF
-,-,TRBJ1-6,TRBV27,TGTGCCAGCAGCCAAAACCCTAGCTCCTATAATTCACCCCTCCACTTT,CASSQNPSSYNSPLHF
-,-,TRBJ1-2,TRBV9,TGTGCCAGCAGCGTAGGAGGGGCAGGGGCCAACTATGGCTACACCTTC,CASSVGGAGANYGYTF
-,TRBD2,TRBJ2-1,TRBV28,TGTGCCAGCAACCCGGGACTACGTTATGAGCAGTTCTTC,CASNPGLRYEQFF
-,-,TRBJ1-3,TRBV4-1,TGCGCCAGCCGAAGGGAGGGAGCTGGAAACACCATATATTTT,CASRREGAGNTIYF
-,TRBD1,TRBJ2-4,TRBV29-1,TGCAGCGTTTTTGACAGGGGAGCCAAAAACATTCAGTACTTC,CSVFDRGAKNIQYF
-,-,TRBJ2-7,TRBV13,TGTGCCAGCAGCCCACCTCAGGGGAGGGCCCACTACGAGCAGTACTTC,CASSPPQGRAHYEQYF
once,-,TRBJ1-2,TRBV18,TGTGCCAGCTCACCACCGTGGGGGCAGGGTACTAACTATGGCTACACCTTC,CASSPPWGQGTNYGYTF
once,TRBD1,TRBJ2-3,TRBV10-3,TGTGCCATCAGACCAGAGGGGGCAAGCACAGATACGCAGTATTTT,CAIRPEGASTDTQYF
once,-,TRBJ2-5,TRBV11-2,TGTGCCAGCAGCTTAGAAGGAAGCGGGGAGACCCAGTACTTC,CASSLEGSGETQYF
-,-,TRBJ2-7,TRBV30,TGTGCCTGGGAGGGCGTATCCTGCGAGCAGTACTTC,CAWEGVSCEQYF
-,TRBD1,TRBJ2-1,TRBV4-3,TGCGCCAGCAGCCGCCACAGGGGCTACAATGAGCAGTTCTTC,CASSRHRGYNEQFF
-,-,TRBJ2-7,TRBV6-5,TGTGCCAGCAGTTACTCGGGGGGTTCGAGCTCCTACGAGCAGTACTTC,CASSYSGGSSSYEQYF
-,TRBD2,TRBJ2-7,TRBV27,TGTGCCAGCAGTCCCGGACTAGCGGGAGTTCGATCAAGCTACGAGCAGTACTTC,CASSPGLAGVRSSYEQYF
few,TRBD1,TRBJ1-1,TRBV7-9,TGTGCCAGCAGCTACGGACAGGGAGAGGACACTGAAGCTTTCTTT,CASSYGQGEDTEAFF
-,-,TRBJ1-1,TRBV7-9,TGTGCCAGCAGCCACTATACACAGAACACTGAAGCTTTCTTT,CASSHYTQNTEAFF
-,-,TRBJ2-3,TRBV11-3,TGTGCCAGCAGCCCCATAGACTTCCCAGATACGCAGTATTTT,CASSPIDFPDTQYF
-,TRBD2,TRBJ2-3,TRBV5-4,TGTGCCAGCAGCTTGGGGTTTCTAGCGGGAGCTACGCAGTATTTT,CASSLGFLAGATQYF
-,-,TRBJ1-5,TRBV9,TGTGCCAGCGGGGGCGGGCAGCCCCAGCATTTT,CASGGGQPQHF
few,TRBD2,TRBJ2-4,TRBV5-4,TGTGCCAGCAGCTCGGGACTAGCGGGGGGCGGGGGAAACATTCAGTACTTC,CASSSGLAGGGGNIQYF
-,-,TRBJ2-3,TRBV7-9,TGTGCCAGCAGCCTCCGGGACACCACAGATACGCAGTATTTT,CASSLRDTTDTQYF
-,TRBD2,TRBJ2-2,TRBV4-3,TGCGCCAGCAGCCAGGTGGCGGGAGTAACTCCCGGGGAGCTGTTTTTT,CASSQVAGVTPGELFF
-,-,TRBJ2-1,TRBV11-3,TGTGCCAGCAGCCTGGAGGGGCGACCCTACAATGAGCAGTTCTTC,CASSLEGRPYNEQFF
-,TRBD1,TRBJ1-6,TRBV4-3,TGCGCCAGCAGCCAAGAGAGGGACAGGGGGTGGAATTCACCCCTCCACTTT,CASSQERDRGWNSPLHF
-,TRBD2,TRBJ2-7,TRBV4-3,TGCGCCAGCAGCCAAGATTTGAGGGGAGGGGAGCCCTACGAGCAGTACTTC,CASSQDLRGGEPYEQYF
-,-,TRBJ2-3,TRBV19,TGTGCCAGTTCTTTCGCAGATACGCAGTATTTT,CASSFADTQYF
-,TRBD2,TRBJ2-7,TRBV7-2,TGTGCCAGCAGCAGTTCCGGGACTAGCGGCTACGAGCAGTACTTC,CASSSSGTSGYEQYF
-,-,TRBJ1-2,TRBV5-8,TGTGCCAGCAGCTTCCAGGACAGCTATGGCTACACCTTC,CASSFQDSYGYTF
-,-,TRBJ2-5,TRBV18,TGTGCCAGCTCGCTATATTCGACTGAGTACCAAGAGACCCAGTACTTC,CASSLYSTEYQETQYF
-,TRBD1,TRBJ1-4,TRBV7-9,TGTGCCAGCAGGCGGACAGGGTCTAATGAAAAACTGTTTTTT,CASRRTGSNEKLFF
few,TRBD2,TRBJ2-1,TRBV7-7,TGTGCTAGCAGCACGGGTCGACTAGCGGGTGGGAATGAGCAGTTCTTC,CASSTGRLAGGNEQFF
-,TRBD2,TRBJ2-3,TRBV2,TGTGCCAGCAGTGAGAGTCTAGCGGGGAGACTACCAACCGGGAGCACAGATACGCAGTATTTT,CASSESLAGRLPTGSTDTQYF
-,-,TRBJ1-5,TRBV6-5,TGTGCCAGCAGTGAACAAGGCAATCAGCCCCAGCATTTT,CASSEQGNQPQHF
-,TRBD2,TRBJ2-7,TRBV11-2,TGTGCCAGCAGCTTACTCCCAGCGGGGGGGCTAAACGAGCAGTACTTC,CASSLLPAGGLNEQYF
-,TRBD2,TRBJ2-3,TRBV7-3,TGTGCCAGCAGCTTACGCGGACTAGCTAGCACAGATACGCAGTATTTT,CASSLRGLASTDTQYF
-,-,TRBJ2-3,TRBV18,TGTGCCAGCTCACCTTATGACACGGCAGATACGCAGTATTTT,CASSPYDTADTQYF
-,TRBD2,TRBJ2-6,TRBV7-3,TGTGCCAGCAGCCCGGGGGGTAGCTCTGGGGCCAACGTCCTGACTTTC,CASSPGGSSGANVLTF
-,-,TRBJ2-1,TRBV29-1,TGCAGCGTTGAAGGAGGTCCGAACAATGAGCAGTTCTTC,CSVEGGPNNEQFF
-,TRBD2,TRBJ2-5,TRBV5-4,TGTGCCAGCACCTCCTATACCACTAGCGGGGGAGAGACCCAGTACTTC,CASTSYTTSGGETQYF
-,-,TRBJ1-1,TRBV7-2,TGTGCCAGCAGCTTAGTGGGGGCCACTGAAGCTTTCTTT,CASSLVGATEAFF